The rows below give T cell receptor beta chains drawn from one sample of a study of PD-L1 blockade in urothelial cancer. The repertoire was sequenced with immunoSEQ multiplex PCR; TCRdb's copy has only in-frame clones and lacks some. The sample holds roughly 52,000 clones, approximately 85% seen once. This specimen was PBMCs, taken around atezolizumab (anti-PD-L1) treatment. All receptors derive from a man between 65 and 85 years old with urothelial cancer. CDR3s include the opening cysteine and the closing phenylalanine or tryptophan. The D gene is left open where the match is weak. Expanded clones get a size class; other rows say once, few or many, or leave the size out.

d_gene: TRBD1
v_gene: TRBV30
j_gene: TRBJ1-2
abundance: .
CDR3aa: CAWSADRGGGYTF
CDR3nt: TGTGCCTGGAGCGCCGACAGGGGAGGCGGCTACACCTTC

d_gene: TRBD2
v_gene: TRBV5-1
j_gene: TRBJ2-5
abundance: .
CDR3aa: CASRRSGTQETQYF
CDR3nt: TGCGCCAGCCGTCGGAGCGGGACGCAAGAGACCCAGTACTTC

d_gene: TRBD1
v_gene: TRBV7-2
j_gene: TRBJ1-5
abundance: .
CDR3aa: CASSRTGVNNQPQHF
CDR3nt: TGTGCCAGCAGCCGGACAGGGGTTAACAATCAGCCCCAGCATTTT

d_gene: TRBD2
v_gene: TRBV5-1
j_gene: TRBJ2-7
abundance: .
CDR3aa: CASSLAVAGREQYF
CDR3nt: TGCGCCAGCAGCTTAGCAGTAGCGGGAAGGGAGCAGTACTTC

d_gene: TRBD1
v_gene: TRBV28
j_gene: TRBJ1-2
abundance: few
CDR3aa: CASSLPGQGGGGNYGYTF
CDR3nt: TGTGCCAGCAGTTTGCCCGGACAGGGTGGGGGGGGAAACTATGGCTACACCTTC

d_gene: .
v_gene: TRBV7-2
j_gene: TRBJ1-1
abundance: .
CDR3aa: CASSSGIWDTEAFF
CDR3nt: TGTGCCAGCAGCTCAGGGATTTGGGACACTGAAGCTTTCTTT

d_gene: TRBD1
v_gene: TRBV19
j_gene: TRBJ1-4
abundance: .
CDR3aa: CASSRDRGSVTNEKLFF
CDR3nt: TGTGCCAGTAGTAGGGACAGGGGGAGTGTGACTAATGAAAAACTGTTTTTT

d_gene: .
v_gene: TRBV11-2
j_gene: TRBJ2-1
abundance: .
CDR3aa: CASSLDIDSNEQFF
CDR3nt: TGTGCCAGCAGCTTAGATATAGACAGCAATGAGCAGTTCTTC

d_gene: TRBD1
v_gene: TRBV19
j_gene: TRBJ2-5
abundance: .
CDR3aa: CASSSGTGAQETQYF
CDR3nt: TGTGCCAGTAGTTCCGGGACAGGGGCCCAAGAGACCCAGTACTTC

d_gene: TRBD1
v_gene: TRBV28
j_gene: TRBJ2-7
abundance: .
CDR3aa: CASSWTGFHEQYF
CDR3nt: TGTGCCAGCAGCTGGACAGGGTTCCACGAGCAGTACTTC

d_gene: .
v_gene: TRBV5-1
j_gene: TRBJ2-1
abundance: .
CDR3aa: CASSQRLGGTLSSYNEQFF
CDR3nt: TGCGCCAGCAGCCAACGCTTGGGCGGGACGTTAAGCTCCTACAATGAGCAGTTCTTC

d_gene: .
v_gene: TRBV6-6
j_gene: TRBJ2-7
abundance: few
CDR3aa: CASSYSLRGEQYF
CDR3nt: TGTGCCAGCAGTTACTCCCTCCGGGGCGAGCAGTACTTC

d_gene: TRBD2
v_gene: TRBV11-2
j_gene: TRBJ2-5
abundance: .
CDR3aa: CASSLGGSPQGETQYF
CDR3nt: TGTGCCAGCAGCTTGGGGGGGAGCCCCCAGGGAGAGACCCAGTACTTC

d_gene: .
v_gene: TRBV6-6
j_gene: TRBJ1-1
abundance: .
CDR3aa: CASSYSSGAEAFF
CDR3nt: TGTGCCAGCAGTTACTCCTCCGGGGCTGAAGCTTTCTTT

d_gene: .
v_gene: TRBV2
j_gene: TRBJ1-1
abundance: .
CDR3aa: CASAKSQGDTEAFF
CDR3nt: TGTGCCAGCGCAAAGTCACAGGGTGACACTGAAGCTTTCTTT

d_gene: TRBD2
v_gene: TRBV5-4
j_gene: TRBJ2-5
abundance: .
CDR3aa: CASSLGTTQETQYF
CDR3nt: TGTGCCAGCAGCCTCGGGACTACCCAAGAGACCCAGTACTTC

d_gene: .
v_gene: TRBV10-2
j_gene: TRBJ1-1
abundance: once
CDR3aa: CASKSSDSMNTEAFF
CDR3nt: TGCGCCAGCAAATCATCGGACTCCATGAACACTGAAGCTTTCTTT

d_gene: TRBD1
v_gene: TRBV6-1
j_gene: TRBJ2-1
abundance: .
CDR3aa: CASSEAVSKLKRSGDRGDNEQFF
CDR3nt: TGTGCCAGCAGCGAAGCGGTCAGCAAGCTCAAGCGAAGCGGAGACAGGGGAGACAATGAGCAGTTCTTC

d_gene: TRBD1
v_gene: TRBV10-1
j_gene: TRBJ2-7
abundance: .
CDR3aa: CASNGQGTYEQYF
CDR3nt: TGCGCCAGCAACGGACAGGGGACCTACGAGCAGTACTTC

d_gene: TRBD1
v_gene: TRBV5-1
j_gene: TRBJ1-1
abundance: .
CDR3aa: CASSVTSPGTVSNTEAFF
CDR3nt: TGCGCCAGCAGCGTGACCTCCCCCGGGACAGTCTCGAACACTGAAGCTTTCTTT

d_gene: .
v_gene: TRBV28
j_gene: TRBJ2-7
abundance: .
CDR3aa: CASLQGYEQYF
CDR3nt: TGTGCCAGCCTGCAGGGCTACGAGCAGTACTTC

d_gene: .
v_gene: TRBV15
j_gene: TRBJ1-5
abundance: .
CDR3aa: CATHPGSYLAGQPQHF
CDR3nt: TGTGCCACCCACCCGGGATCTTACCTGGCGGGTCAGCCCCAGCATTTT

d_gene: .
v_gene: TRBV7-9
j_gene: TRBJ2-5
abundance: .
CDR3aa: CASSLRAGKETQYF
CDR3nt: TGTGCCAGCAGCTTACGCGCGGGAAAAGAGACCCAGTACTTC

d_gene: .
v_gene: TRBV6-5
j_gene: TRBJ2-7
abundance: .
CDR3aa: CASEDKYYEQYF
CDR3nt: TGTGCCAGCGAGGACAAGTACTACGAGCAGTACTTC

d_gene: .
v_gene: TRBV5-1
j_gene: TRBJ1-1
abundance: .
CDR3aa: CASSLGHTNTEAFF
CDR3nt: TGCGCCAGCAGCTTGGGACACACGAACACTGAAGCTTTCTTT

d_gene: TRBD1
v_gene: TRBV2
j_gene: TRBJ1-2
abundance: .
CDR3aa: CASRETGGDAYTF
CDR3nt: TGTGCCAGCAGGGAAACAGGGGGCGATGCCTACACCTTC

d_gene: .
v_gene: TRBV2
j_gene: TRBJ1-4
abundance: .
CDR3aa: CASIQDRPTNEKLFF
CDR3nt: TGTGCCAGCATCCAGGACAGACCAACTAATGAAAAACTGTTTTTT

d_gene: .
v_gene: TRBV5-1
j_gene: TRBJ1-3
abundance: .
CDR3aa: CASSLLTGSSGNTIYF
CDR3nt: TGCGCCAGCAGCTTGCTAACAGGGTCTAGTGGAAACACCATATATTTT

d_gene: .
v_gene: TRBV10-2
j_gene: TRBJ2-7
abundance: .
CDR3aa: CASTSAGEQYF
CDR3nt: TGCGCCAGCACCTCGGCAGGCGAGCAGTACTTC

d_gene: .
v_gene: TRBV5-4
j_gene: TRBJ1-1
abundance: .
CDR3aa: CASSLRGEAFF
CDR3nt: TGTGCCAGCAGCTTGAGGGGCGAAGCTTTCTTT

d_gene: .
v_gene: TRBV4-1
j_gene: TRBJ1-5
abundance: .
CDR3aa: CASSHIYPSGDSNQPQHF
CDR3nt: TGCGCCAGCAGCCACATATATCCCTCAGGGGATAGCAATCAGCCCCAGCATTTT

d_gene: .
v_gene: TRBV4-2
j_gene: TRBJ2-3
abundance: .
CDR3aa: CASSHRTGDYTDTQYF
CDR3nt: TGTGCCAGCAGCCACAGAACAGGCGATTACACAGATACGCAGTATTTT

d_gene: .
v_gene: TRBV5-4
j_gene: TRBJ2-5
abundance: .
CDR3aa: CASSGAGHLKETQYF
CDR3nt: TGTGCCAGCAGCGGGGCAGGGCACTTAAAGGAGACCCAGTACTTC

d_gene: .
v_gene: TRBV2
j_gene: TRBJ2-3
abundance: .
CDR3aa: CASSKLDPSTDTQYF
CDR3nt: TGTGCCAGCAGCAAGCTAGACCCTAGCACAGATACGCAGTATTTT

d_gene: TRBD1
v_gene: TRBV6-4
j_gene: TRBJ1-2
abundance: .
CDR3aa: CASSDGPGQSNGYTF
CDR3nt: TGTGCCAGCAGTGACGGCCCGGGACAGTCGAATGGCTACACCTTC

d_gene: TRBD1
v_gene: TRBV28
j_gene: TRBJ1-2
abundance: .
CDR3aa: CASRLIEGTRTGGPNYGYTF
CDR3nt: TGTGCCAGCAGATTAATCGAGGGAACGAGGACAGGGGGACCAAACTATGGCTACACCTTC

d_gene: .
v_gene: TRBV6-6
j_gene: TRBJ1-2
abundance: once
CDR3aa: CASWEGMGGYTF
CDR3nt: TGTGCCTCATGGGAGGGAATGGGTGGCTACACCTTC